The clone carrying this TCR beta chain has a count of ten or more. Its antigen is unknown. Time point here: newly diagnosed GD, antithyroid drugs for less than 3 months. There was RNA extracted from PBMCs, and the TCR library was made from it. Germline V gives CDR1 SGHAT, CDR2 FQNNGV. The CDR3 loop spans 15 amino acids. V gave up 5 bases and J gave up 8 bases, with 22 bases separating them. To make TCR beta libraries, researchers used iRepertoire HTBI primers and Arm-PCR of CDR3 regions. TCRdb independently ran MiXCR on the multiplex PCR reads; one entry per CDR3 protein. The sample includes about 450,000 distinct CDR3 sequences, 16% seen only once; the top ten take about 10%. This entry comes from a study of regulatory T cells in long-lasting Graves disease. Findings and caveats of the study: Persistent disease was associated with favored TRBV28 usage and with favored use of TRBJ1-2 and TRBJ2-5. Persistent-disease Graves' patients showed less TCR diversity than new cases.

The sample also formed part of further work on T cells in Graves' hyperthyroidism and ophthalmopathy.

The chain couples TRBV11-2 to TRBJ2-7; a possible D gene is TRBD2 (6 bases). The material was peripheral blood mononuclear cells (PBMCs), obtained at new diagnosis, from a patient treated with antithyroid drugs. The clonotype comes from a woman aged 30 to 39 with Graves disease. DNA for the CDR3: TGTGCCAGCAGCCAAGCGGTAGATCATCGGGAGAAGCAGTACTTC. It translates to CASSQAVDHREKQYF.